Detailed here is one T cell receptor beta chain. The data were produced by immunoSEQ multiplex PCR, yet TCRdb's version contains in-frame clones alone and is incomplete. The sample consists of 20,000 to 25,000 clones, approximately 90% of them appearing once. Trimming took 4 bases from V and 2 from J, leaving 12 bases between them. The CDR3 runs 14 residues. Germline values: CDR1 MNHNY, CDR2 SVGAGI (reference sequence). This entry is derived from a study of OX40 agonist ivuxolimab in advanced cancers. The origin of this receptor is an adult with an advanced solid tumor such as melanoma, head and neck, liver or kidney cancer. This chain connects TRBV6-6 to TRBJ2-7, with D possibly TRBD1 on 5 matching bases. The sequencing here drew on CD4+ or CD8+ T cells sorted from blood, taken in a trial of the OX40 agonist ivuxolimab. CDR3 sequence reads: CASSSDWTTYEQYF. CDR3 nucleotide sequence: TGTGCCAGCAGTTCTGACTGGACAACCTACGAGCAGTACTTC.